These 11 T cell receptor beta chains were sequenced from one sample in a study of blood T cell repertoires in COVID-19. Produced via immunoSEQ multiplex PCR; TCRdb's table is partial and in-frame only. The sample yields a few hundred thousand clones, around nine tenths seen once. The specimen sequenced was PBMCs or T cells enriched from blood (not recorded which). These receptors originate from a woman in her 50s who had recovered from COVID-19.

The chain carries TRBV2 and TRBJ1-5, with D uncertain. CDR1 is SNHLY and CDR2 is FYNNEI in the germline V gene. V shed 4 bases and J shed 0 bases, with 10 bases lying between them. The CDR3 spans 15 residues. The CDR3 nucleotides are TGTGCCAGCAGTGGAGAAATTATTAGCAATCAGCCCCAGCATTTT. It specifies CASSGEIISNQPQHF. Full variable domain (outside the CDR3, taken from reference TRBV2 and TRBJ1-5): EPEVTQTPSHQVTQMGQEVILRCVPISNHLYFYWYRQILGQKVEFLVSFYNNEISEKSEIFDDQFSVERPDGSNFTLKIRSTKLEDSAMYFCASSGEIISNQPQHFGDGTRLSIL.

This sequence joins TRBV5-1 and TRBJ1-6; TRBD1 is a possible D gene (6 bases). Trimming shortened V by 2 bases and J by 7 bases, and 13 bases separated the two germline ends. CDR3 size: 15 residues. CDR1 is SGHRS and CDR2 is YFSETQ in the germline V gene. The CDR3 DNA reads TGCGCCAGCAGCTTACGGCTACAGGGAAATTCACCCCTCCACTTT. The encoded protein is CASSLRLQGNSPLHF. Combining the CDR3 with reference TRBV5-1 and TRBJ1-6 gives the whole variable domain KAGVTQTPRYLIKTRGQQVTLSCSPISGHRSVSWYQQTPGQGLQFLFEYFSETQRNKGNFPGRFSGRQFSNSRSEMNVSTLELGDSALYLCASSLRLQGNSPLHFGNGTRLTVT.

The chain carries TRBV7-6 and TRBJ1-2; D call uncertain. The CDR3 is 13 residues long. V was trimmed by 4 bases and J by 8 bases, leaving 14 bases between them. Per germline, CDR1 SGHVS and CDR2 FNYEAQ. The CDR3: CASSSGLDGGYTF. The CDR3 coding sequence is TGTGCCAGCAGCTCTGGACTGGATGGCGGCTACACCTTC.

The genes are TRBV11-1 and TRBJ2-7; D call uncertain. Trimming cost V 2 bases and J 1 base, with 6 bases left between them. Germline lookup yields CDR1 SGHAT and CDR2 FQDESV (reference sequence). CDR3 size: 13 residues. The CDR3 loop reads CASSLSDSYEQYF. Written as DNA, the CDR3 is TGTGCCAGCAGCTTATCAGATTCCTACGAGCAGTACTTC.

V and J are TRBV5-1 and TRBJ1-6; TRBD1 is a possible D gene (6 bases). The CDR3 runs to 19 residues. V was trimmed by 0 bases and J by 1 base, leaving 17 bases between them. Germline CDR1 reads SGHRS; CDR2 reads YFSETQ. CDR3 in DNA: TGCGCCAGCAGCTTGGGGACAGCGGCACGGAGGTCCTATAATTCACCCCTCCACTTT. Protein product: CASSLGTAARRSYNSPLHF.

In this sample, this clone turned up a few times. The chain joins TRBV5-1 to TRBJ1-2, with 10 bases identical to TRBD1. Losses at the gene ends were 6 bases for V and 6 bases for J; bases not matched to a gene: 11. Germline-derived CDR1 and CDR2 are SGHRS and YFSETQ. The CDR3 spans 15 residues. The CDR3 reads CASTESGTGVHGYTF. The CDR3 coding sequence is TGCGCCAGCACCGAATCCGGGACAGGGGTACATGGCTACACCTTC.

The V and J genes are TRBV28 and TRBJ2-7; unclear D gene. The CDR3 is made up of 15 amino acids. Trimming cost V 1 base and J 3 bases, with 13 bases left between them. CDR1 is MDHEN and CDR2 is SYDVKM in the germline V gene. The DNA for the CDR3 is TGTGCCAGCAGTTTATCAACAGTCGGCAGCTACGAGCAGTACTTC. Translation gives CASSLSTVGSYEQYF. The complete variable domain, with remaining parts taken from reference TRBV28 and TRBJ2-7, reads DVKVTQSSRYLVKRTGEKVFLECVQDMDHENMFWYRQDPGLGLRLIYFSYDVKMKEKGDIPEGYSVSREKKERFSLILESASTNQTSMYLCASSLSTVGSYEQYFGPGTRLTVT.

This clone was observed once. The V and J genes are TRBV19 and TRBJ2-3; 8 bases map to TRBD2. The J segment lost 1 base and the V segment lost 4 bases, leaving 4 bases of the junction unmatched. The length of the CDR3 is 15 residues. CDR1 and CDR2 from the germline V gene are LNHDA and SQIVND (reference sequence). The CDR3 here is CASSRVRGGTDTQYF. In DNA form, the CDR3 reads TGTGCCAGTAGTAGGGTGCGGGGGGGCACAGATACGCAGTATTTT.

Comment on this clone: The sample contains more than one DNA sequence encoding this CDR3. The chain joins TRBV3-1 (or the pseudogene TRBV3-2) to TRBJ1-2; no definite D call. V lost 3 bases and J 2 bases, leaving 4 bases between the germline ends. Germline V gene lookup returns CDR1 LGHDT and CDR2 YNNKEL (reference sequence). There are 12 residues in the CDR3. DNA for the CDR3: TGTGCCAGCAGCCACGGGAACTATGGCTACACCTTC. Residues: CASSHGNYGYTF.

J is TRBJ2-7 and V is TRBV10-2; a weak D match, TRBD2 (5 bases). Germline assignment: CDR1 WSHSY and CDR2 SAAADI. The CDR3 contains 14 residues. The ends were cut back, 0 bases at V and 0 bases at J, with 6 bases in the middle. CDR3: CASSESGSSYEQYF. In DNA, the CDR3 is TGCGCCAGCAGTGAGTCGGGGAGCTCCTACGAGCAGTACTTC.

CDR3 DNA sequence: TGTGCCAGCAGTCCCCTTAGGGGACAGGGAAACTATGGCTACACCTTC. Amino acid sequence: CASSPLRGQGNYGYTF. The chain links TRBV28 to TRBJ1-2; 9 bases match TRBD1. The V and J ends lost 5 bases and 2 bases, in that order; junction bases with no gene match: 9. Germline V CDR1 and CDR2: MDHEN, SYDVKM. This CDR3 region has 16 residues.